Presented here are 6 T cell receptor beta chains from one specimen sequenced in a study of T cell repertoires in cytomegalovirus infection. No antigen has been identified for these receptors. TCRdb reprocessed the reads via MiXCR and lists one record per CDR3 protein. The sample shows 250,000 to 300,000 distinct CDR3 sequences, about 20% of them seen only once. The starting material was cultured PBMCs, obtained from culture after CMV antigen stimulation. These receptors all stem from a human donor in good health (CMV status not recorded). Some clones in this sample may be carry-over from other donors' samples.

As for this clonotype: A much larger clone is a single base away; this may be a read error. CDR3 amino acids: CASSQRLAGVGGEQFF. The CDR3 DNA reads TGTGCCAGCAGCCAGCGACTAGCGGGAGTGGGGGGTGAGCAGTTCTTC. The J gene is TRBJ2-1, the V gene TRBV7-2, with 12 nucleotides matching TRBD2. CDR3 length equals 16 residues. The ends lost 5 bases at V and 9 bases at J; junction bases unmatched: 11. From germline, CDR1 is SGHTA and CDR2 FQGNSA.

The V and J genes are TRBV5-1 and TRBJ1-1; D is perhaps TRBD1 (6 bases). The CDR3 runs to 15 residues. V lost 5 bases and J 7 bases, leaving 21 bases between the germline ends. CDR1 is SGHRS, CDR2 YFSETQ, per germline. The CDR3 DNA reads TGCGCCAGCAGATTAGCCAGGGGCGGTATGGATGAAGCTTTCTTT. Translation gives CASRLARGGMDEAFF. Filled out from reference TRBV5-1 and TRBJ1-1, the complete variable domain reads KAGVTQTPRYLIKTRGQQVTLSCSPISGHRSVSWYQQTPGQGLQFLFEYFSETQRNKGNFPGRFSGRQFSNSRSEMNVSTLELGDSALYLCASRLARGGMDEAFFGQGTRLTVV.

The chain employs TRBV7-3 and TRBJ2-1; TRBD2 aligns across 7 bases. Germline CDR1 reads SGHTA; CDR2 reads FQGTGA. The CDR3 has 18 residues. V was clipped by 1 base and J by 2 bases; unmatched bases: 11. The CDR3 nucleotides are TGTGCCAGCAGCTTAAGCGGGGGATTTCATGGGGCCTACAATGAGCAGTTCTTC. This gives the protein CASSLSGGFHGAYNEQFF.

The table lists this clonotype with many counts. This CDR3 reads CASSPNGDGYTF. The CDR3, as DNA: TGTGCCAGCTCACCCAATGGGGACGGCTACACCTTC. The chain joins TRBV18 to TRBJ1-2; a possible D gene is TRBD1 (5 bases). The ends were cut back, 3 bases at V and 8 bases at J, with 10 bases in the middle. This CDR3 region has 12 residues. Germline loops: CDR1 KGHSH, CDR2 LQKENI.

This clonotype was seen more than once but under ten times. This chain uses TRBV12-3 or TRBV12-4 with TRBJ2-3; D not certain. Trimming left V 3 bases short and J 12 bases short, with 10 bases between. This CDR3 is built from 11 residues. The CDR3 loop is CASSFSRSQYF. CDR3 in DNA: TGTGCCAGCAGTTTTTCTCGCTCACAGTATTTT.

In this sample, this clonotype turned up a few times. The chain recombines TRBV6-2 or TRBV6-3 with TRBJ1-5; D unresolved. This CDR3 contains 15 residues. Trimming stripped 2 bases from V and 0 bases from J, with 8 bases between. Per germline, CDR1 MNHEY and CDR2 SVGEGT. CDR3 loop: CASSYAGYSNQPQHF. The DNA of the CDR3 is TGTGCCAGCAGTTACGCAGGCTATAGCAATCAGCCCCAGCATTTT.